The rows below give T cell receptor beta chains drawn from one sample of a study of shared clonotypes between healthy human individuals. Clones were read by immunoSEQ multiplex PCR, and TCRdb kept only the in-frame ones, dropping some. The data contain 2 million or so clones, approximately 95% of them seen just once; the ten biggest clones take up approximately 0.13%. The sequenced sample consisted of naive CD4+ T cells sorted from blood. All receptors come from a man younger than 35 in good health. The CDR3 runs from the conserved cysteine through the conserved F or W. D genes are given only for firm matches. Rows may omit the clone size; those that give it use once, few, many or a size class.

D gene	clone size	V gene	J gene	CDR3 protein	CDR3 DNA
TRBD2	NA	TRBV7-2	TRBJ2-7	CASSGPGLSYEQYF	TGTGCCAGCAGCGGGCCGGGACTAAGCTACGAGCAGTACTTC
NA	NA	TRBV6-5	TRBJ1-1	CASSYSRGSGSSPFF	TGTGCCAGCAGTTACTCGCGCGGGTCAGGGAGTTCGCCTTTCTTT
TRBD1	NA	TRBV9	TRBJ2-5	CASSVSTGALGGETQYF	TGTGCCAGCAGCGTATCGACAGGGGCCCTGGGTGGAGAGACCCAGTACTTC
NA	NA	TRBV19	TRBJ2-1	CASQQVAPRGEQFF	TGTGCCAGCCAACAGGTGGCGCCCAGGGGAGAGCAGTTCTTC
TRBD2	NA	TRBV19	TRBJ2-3	CASSLTSGRTDTQYF	TGTGCCAGTAGTCTTACTAGCGGGAGGACAGATACGCAGTATTTT
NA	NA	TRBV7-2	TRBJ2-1	CASSLGPSANEQFF	TGTGCCAGCAGCCTCGGTCCAAGCGCCAACGAGCAGTTCTTC
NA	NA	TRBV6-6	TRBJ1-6	CASSYSGRRDSPLHF	TGTGCCAGCAGTTACTCAGGCAGGCGGGATTCACCCCTCCACTTT
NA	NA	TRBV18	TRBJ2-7	CASSPVGLYEQYF	TGTGCCAGCTCACCAGTGGGCCTCTACGAGCAGTACTTC
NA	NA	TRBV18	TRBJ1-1	CASSAGNTEAFF	TGTGCCAGCTCGGCCGGGAACACTGAAGCTTTCTTT
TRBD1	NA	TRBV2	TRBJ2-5	CASTATTGPGETQYF	TGTGCCAGCACCGCGACGACAGGGCCGGGAGAGACCCAGTACTTC
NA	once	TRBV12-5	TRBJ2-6	CASGLVLTGIGANVLTF	TGTGCTAGTGGTTTGGTACTTACCGGGATCGGGGCCAACGTCCTGACTTTC
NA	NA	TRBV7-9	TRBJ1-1	CASSFTEAFF	TGTGCCAGCAGCTTCACTGAAGCTTTCTTT
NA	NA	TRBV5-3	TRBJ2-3	CARGCVTYTDTQYF	TGTGCCAGAGGGTGCGTAACCTACACAGATACGCAGTATTTT
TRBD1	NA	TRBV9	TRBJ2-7	CASSVGGTGNEQYF	TGTGCCAGCAGCGTAGGGGGGACAGGGAACGAGCAGTACTTC
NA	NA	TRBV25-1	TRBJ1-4	CASSESRDGEKLFF	TGTGCCAGCAGTGAATCCCGCGACGGGGAAAAACTGTTTTTT
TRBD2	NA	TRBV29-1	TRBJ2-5	CSVVTSGKETQYF	TGCAGCGTTGTGACTAGCGGGAAAGAGACCCAGTACTTC
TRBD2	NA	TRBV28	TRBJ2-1	CASSRNSGTYNEQFF	TGTGCCAGCAGTAGAAATAGCGGGACCTACAATGAGCAGTTCTTC
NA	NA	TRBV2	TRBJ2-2	CASSEVDTGELFF	TGTGCCAGCAGTGAAGTGGACACCGGGGAGCTGTTTTTT
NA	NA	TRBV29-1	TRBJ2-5	CSVVVVGETQYF	TGCAGCGTTGTGGTGGTGGGAGAGACCCAGTACTTC
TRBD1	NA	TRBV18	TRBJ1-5	CASSPPPGGLGQPQHF	TGTGCCAGCTCACCTCCTCCAGGGGGCTTAGGTCAGCCCCAGCATTTT
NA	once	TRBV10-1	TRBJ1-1	CASSETAANTEAFF	TGCGCCAGCAGTGAGACGGCAGCGAACACTGAAGCTTTCTTT
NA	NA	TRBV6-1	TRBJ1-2	CASSEARWAISGYTF	TGTGCCAGCAGTGAAGCGCGTTGGGCGATCTCTGGCTACACCTTC
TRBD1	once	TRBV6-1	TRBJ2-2	CASSEAGQAGELFF	TGTGCCAGCAGTGAAGCGGGACAGGCCGGGGAGCTGTTTTTT
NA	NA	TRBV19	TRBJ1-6	CASSTGLNSPLHF	TGTGCCAGTAGTACAGGGTTGAATTCACCCCTCCACTTT
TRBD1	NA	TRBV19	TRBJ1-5	CASSIEGTGITPQHF	TGTGCCAGTAGTATAGAGGGGACAGGGATCACCCCCCAGCATTTT
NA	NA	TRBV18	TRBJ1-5	CASSPPSGQPQHF	TGTGCCAGCTCTCCCCCCTCGGGGCAGCCCCAGCATTTT
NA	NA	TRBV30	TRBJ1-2	CAWSSTPRDGYTF	TGTGCCTGGAGTTCGACCCCCAGGGACGGCTACACCTTC
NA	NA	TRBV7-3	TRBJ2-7	CASSPGVPYEQYF	TGTGCCAGCAGCCCCGGGGTTCCCTACGAGCAGTACTTC
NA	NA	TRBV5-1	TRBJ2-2	CASSPRTRVGGELFF	TGCGCCAGCAGTCCACGAACCCGGGTGGGCGGGGAGCTGTTTTTT
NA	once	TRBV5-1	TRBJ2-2	CASSLGPTNTGELFF	TGCGCCAGCAGCTTGGGACCGACGAACACCGGGGAGCTGTTTTTT
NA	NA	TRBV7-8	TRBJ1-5	CASSLAPGQTNQPQHF	TGTGCCAGCAGCTTAGCGCCCGGACAGACCAATCAGCCCCAGCATTTT
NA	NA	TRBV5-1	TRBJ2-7	CASSLEGPQYF	TGCGCCAGCAGCTTGGAGGGGCCGCAGTACTTC
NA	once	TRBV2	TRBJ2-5	CASSVPRKEGETQYF	TGTGCCAGCAGTGTCCCTAGAAAGGAGGGGGAGACCCAGTACTTC
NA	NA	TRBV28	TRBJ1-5	CASSSEQGSNHQPQHF	TGTGCCAGCAGTTCGGAACAGGGATCAAATCATCAGCCCCAGCATTTT
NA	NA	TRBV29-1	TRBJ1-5	CSVDWALRSTLLNQPQHF	TGCAGCGTTGATTGGGCCCTAAGGTCCACCTTGCTCAATCAGCCCCAGCATTTT
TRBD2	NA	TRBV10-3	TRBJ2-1	CAISESLAGGNEQFF	TGTGCCATCAGTGAGTCACTAGCGGGAGGTAATGAGCAGTTCTTC
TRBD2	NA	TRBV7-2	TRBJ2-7	CTSSNGARGVPSEQYF	TGTACCAGCAGCAACGGCGCCCGGGGGGTTCCGTCCGAGCAGTACTTC
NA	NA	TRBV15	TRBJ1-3	CATSRDRAAGNTIYF	TGTGCCACCAGCAGAGATAGGGCAGCTGGAAACACCATATATTTT
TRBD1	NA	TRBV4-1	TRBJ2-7	CASSLDGQGPYEQYF	TGCGCCAGCAGCCTAGACGGACAGGGGCCCTACGAGCAGTACTTC
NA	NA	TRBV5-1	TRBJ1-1	CASSLTAQNTEAFF	TGCGCCAGCAGCTTAACAGCCCAGAACACTGAAGCTTTCTTT
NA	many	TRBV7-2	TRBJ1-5	CASSLSVNQPQHF	TGTGCCAGCAGCCTCAGTGTCAATCAGCCCCAGCATTTT
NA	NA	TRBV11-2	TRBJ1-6	CASSYGTGNSPLHF	TGTGCCAGCAGCTACGGGACGGGTAATTCACCCCTCCACTTT
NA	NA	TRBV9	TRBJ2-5	CASSVGGRLYETQYF	TGTGCCAGCAGCGTAGGGGGGCGCCTGTACGAGACCCAGTACTTC
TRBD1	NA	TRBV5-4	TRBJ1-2	CASSGTGGDYGYTF	TGTGCCAGCAGTGGGACAGGGGGCGACTATGGCTACACCTTC
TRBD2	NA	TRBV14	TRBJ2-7	CASSLAGSRYEQYF	TGTGCCAGCAGTCTAGCGGGAAGTCGGTACGAGCAGTACTTC
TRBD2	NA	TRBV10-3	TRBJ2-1	CAISEDSRTSGGLRSYNEQFF	TGTGCCATCAGTGAAGACAGCCGGACTAGCGGGGGCCTGAGGTCCTACAATGAGCAGTTCTTC
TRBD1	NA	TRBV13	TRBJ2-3	CASSSGTGRPDTQYF	TGTGCCAGCAGTTCCGGGACAGGGAGGCCAGATACGCAGTATTTT
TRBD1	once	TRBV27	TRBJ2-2	CASWDRMSTGELFF	TGTGCCAGTTGGGACAGGATGAGCACCGGGGAGCTGTTTTTT
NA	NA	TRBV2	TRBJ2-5	CASSARTDQETQYF	TGTGCCAGCAGTGCTCGGACGGACCAAGAGACCCAGTACTTC
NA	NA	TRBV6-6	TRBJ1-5	CASSYSRGNQPQHF	TGTGCCAGCAGTTACTCGAGGGGCAATCAGCCCCAGCATTTT
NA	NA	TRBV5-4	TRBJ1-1	CASSLLVETEAFF	TGTGCCAGCAGCTTGTTGGTGGAAACTGAAGCTTTCTTT
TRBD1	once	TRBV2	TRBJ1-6	CASKGDRGSYNSPLHF	TGTGCCAGCAAGGGGGACAGGGGTTCGTATAATTCACCCCTCCACTTT